This T cell receptor (beta chain) was documented in a study of T cell changes during pregnancy in multiple sclerosis. Assay: immunoSEQ multiplex PCR; the TCRdb copy retains only in-frame clones and omits some. The data hold about 18,000 clones, with over 80% observed a single time. Germline V gene sequence: CDR1 SNHLY, CDR2 FYNNEI. The CDR3 length is 14 residues. The V and J ends lost 4 bases and 5 bases, in that order; junction bases with no gene match: 5. The sample consisted of CD8+ T cells from peripheral blood mononuclear cells, taken in the third trimester of pregnancy. The chain links TRBV2 to TRBJ1-2; 9 nucleotides align to TRBD1. This clonotype originated in a female donor in good health, enrolled as a control in a pregnancy study. The CDR3 bases are TGTGCCAGCAGTGGTGGTGACAGGGGGTATGGCTACACCTTC. This translates into CASSGGDRGYGYTF.